The rows below give T cell receptor beta chains drawn from one sample of a study of shared T cell receptors in the human thymus. TCRdb's copy holds only in-frame clones and misses some; the assay was immunoSEQ multiplex PCR. In the table there are some 640,000 clones, about 87% of which are singletons. The sample was also reused in another study, on human thymus T cells.

Sequencing was done on a sample of thymocytes. Every receptor here comes from a boy less than two years old with a congenital heart defect. CDR3s include the opening cysteine and the closing phenylalanine or tryptophan. A D gene is named only where the DNA matches it firmly. Rows may omit the clone size; those that give it use once, few, many or a size class.

V,D,J,size,CDR3,DNA
TRBV28,TRBD1,TRBJ2-1,NA,CASSIRDRNYNEQFF,TGTGCCAGCAGCATCCGGGACAGGAACTACAATGAGCAGTTCTTC
TRBV28,NA,TRBJ2-7,NA,CASSPDTYEQYF,TGTGCCAGCAGCCCAGACACCTACGAGCAGTACTTC
TRBV6-5,NA,TRBJ2-7,NA,CASRGSLLVYEQYF,TGTGCCAGCCGCGGATCGCTTCTGGTCTACGAGCAGTACTTC
TRBV10-3,TRBD1,TRBJ2-7,NA,CAISGTGFYEQYF,TGTGCCATCAGTGGGACAGGGTTCTACGAGCAGTACTTC
TRBV7-9,NA,TRBJ1-1,NA,CASSHIGDTPMNTEAFF,TGTGCCAGCAGCCACATCGGGGACACCCCAATGAACACTGAAGCTTTCTTT
TRBV11-2,TRBD2,TRBJ2-7,NA,CASSDLSGTISYEQYF,TGTGCCAGCAGCGATCTTAGCGGGACTATCTCCTACGAGCAGTACTTC
TRBV4-1,NA,TRBJ2-2,once,CASRPTGSLNTGELFF,TGCGCCAGCAGACCCACCGGGTCCTTGAACACCGGGGAGCTGTTTTTT
TRBV18,NA,TRBJ2-7,NA,CASHTNTVTTYEQYF,TGTGCCAGCCACACCAATACGGTTACTACCTACGAGCAGTACTTC
TRBV18,TRBD2,TRBJ2-1,NA,CASSPRLGLAINEQFF,TGTGCCAGCTCACCTCGGTTAGGACTAGCGATCAATGAGCAGTTCTTC
TRBV4-3,TRBD1,TRBJ2-2,once,CASSQDGTVGDSHTGELFF,TGCGCCAGCAGCCAAGACGGGACCGTTGGGGACAGTCACACCGGGGAGCTGTTTTTT
TRBV9,NA,TRBJ2-3,NA,CASETRGIRTDTQYF,TGTGCCAGTGAGACACGGGGAATTCGCACAGATACGCAGTATTTT
TRBV11-3,TRBD2,TRBJ2-3,once,CASSLTSSDTQYF,TGTGCCAGCAGCTTGACTAGCTCGGATACGCAGTATTTT
TRBV7-4,NA,TRBJ2-2,NA,CASSLEVFVGTNTGELFF,TGTGCCAGCAGCTTAGAGGTGTTTGTGGGCACGAACACCGGGGAGCTGTTTTTT
TRBV28,NA,TRBJ2-1,NA,CASTPGLSSYNEQFF,TGTGCCAGCACACCGGGACTTAGCTCCTACAATGAGCAGTTCTTC
TRBV15,TRBD1,TRBJ2-1,NA,CATSRDRDRGDNEQFF,TGTGCCACCAGCAGAGACCGGGACAGAGGGGACAATGAGCAGTTCTTC
TRBV6-6,NA,TRBJ1-2,NA,CASSYPRVVPYGYTF,TGTGCCAGCAGTTACCCCCGGGTGGTTCCCTATGGCTACACCTTC
TRBV7-9,NA,TRBJ2-7,NA,CASSSPLIPEQYF,TGTGCCAGCAGCTCCCCCCTAATCCCCGAGCAGTACTTC
TRBV5-1,NA,TRBJ2-7,NA,CASSLSEGSYEQYF,TGCGCCAGCAGCTTGAGCGAGGGCTCCTACGAGCAGTACTTC
TRBV5-5,TRBD2,TRBJ2-2,NA,CASSLLPSGSNTGELFF,TGTGCCAGCAGCTTGCTGCCTAGCGGGAGTAACACCGGGGAGCTGTTTTTT
TRBV4-1,TRBD1,TRBJ1-5,once,CASSRSARRTGAHQPQHF,TGCGCCAGCAGCCGATCGGCGCGACGGACAGGGGCCCATCAGCCCCAGCATTTT
TRBV5-6,NA,TRBJ2-5,NA,CASSFFGLQETQYF,TGTGCCAGCAGCTTCTTCGGTCTCCAAGAGACCCAGTACTTC
TRBV14,NA,TRBJ2-7,NA,CASSQERGSYEQYF,TGTGCCAGCAGCCAAGAACGGGGCTCCTACGAGCAGTACTTC
TRBV7-2,NA,TRBJ2-7,NA,CASSLGLAIEQYF,TGTGCCAGCAGCTTGGGGCTAGCGATAGAGCAGTACTTC
TRBV30,TRBD1,TRBJ2-7,NA,CAWSLGQGIYEQYF,TGTGCCTGGAGTTTGGGACAGGGGATCTACGAGCAGTACTTC
TRBV28,TRBD1,TRBJ2-7,NA,CASTNTGDEQYF,TGTGCCAGCACCAATACAGGGGACGAGCAGTACTTC
TRBV7-2,NA,TRBJ1-2,NA,CASSLIDGGGPGYGYTF,TGTGCCAGCAGCTTAATCGACGGCGGGGGGCCGGGCTATGGCTACACCTTC
TRBV10-3,NA,TRBJ2-7,NA,CAISEPDAREKQDYEQYF,TGTGCCATCAGTGAACCTGACGCGAGAGAAAAACAGGACTACGAGCAGTACTTC
TRBV6-4,NA,TRBJ2-5,NA,CASIIGGGNQETQYF,TGTGCCAGCATCATCGGGGGAGGCAACCAAGAGACCCAGTACTTC
TRBV6-5,TRBD1,TRBJ2-2,NA,CASSYRGLDTGELFF,TGTGCCAGCAGTTACAGGGGGCTCGACACCGGGGAGCTGTTTTTT
TRBV19,NA,TRBJ2-1,NA,CASGSLYNEQFF,TGTGCCTCGGGGTCCCTATACAATGAGCAGTTCTTC
TRBV7-8,NA,TRBJ2-2,NA,CASTVIGGVPSPGELFF,TGTGCCAGCACCGTGATAGGCGGGGTTCCCTCCCCCGGGGAGCTGTTTTTT
TRBV5-1,TRBD2,TRBJ2-5,NA,CASSLRAGTQETQYF,TGCGCCAGCAGCTTGAGAGCGGGGACGCAAGAGACCCAGTACTTC
TRBV7-2,NA,TRBJ2-3,NA,CASSPMRADTQYF,TGTGCCAGCAGCCCCATGAGGGCAGATACGCAGTATTTT